The 7 T cell receptor beta chains below come from one sample, sequenced in a study of molecular identifiers for immune sequencing clone quantification. One entry per CDR3 protein results from TCRdb running MiXCR on the PCR reads. This sample has roughly 320,000 distinct CDR3 sequences; 24% occur once, and the top ten carry around 0.7%. Sequencing was carried out using naive CD8+ T cells from blood, with Jurkat cell RNA spiked in. Subset noted: FACS-sorted CD8+CD4-CCR7+CD45RA+ naive T cells. These receptor sequences come from a human donor in good health. Some libraries in this study had Jurkat cell RNA spiked in.

This clonotype was seen a few times. The V and J genes are TRBV10-2 and TRBJ2-1, with a weak D call TRBD1 (5 bases). V lost 10 bases and J lost 0, with 16 bases in between. Germline CDR1 WSHSY, CDR2 SAAADI. There are 15 residues in the CDR3. The CDR3 sequence is CATARRGSSYNEQFF. CDR3 DNA: TGCGCCACCGCACGAAGGGGTAGCTCCTACAATGAGCAGTTCTTC.

Note on this clonotype: With a much larger clone just one base away, this may be a read error. The rearrangement links TRBV7-9 to TRBJ1-1; D may be TRBD1 (6 bases). The CDR3 extends over 15 amino acids. The germline gives CDR1 SEHNR, CDR2 FQNEAQ (reference sequence). The germline V and J ends were trimmed by 5 bases and 6 bases, with 19 bases remaining between them. CDR3 sequence (DNA): TGTGCCAGCAGCCTAGGTAGTGGGGGGCCGGCTGAAGCTTTCTTT. Encoded protein: CASSLGSGGPAEAFF.

The chain joins TRBV7-9 to TRBJ1-4; the D is unclear. The CDR3 has 14 residues. The germline V gene has CDR1 SEHNR and CDR2 FQNEAQ (reference sequence). V was trimmed by 7 bases and J by 0 bases, leaving 9 bases between them. CDR3 loop: CASTTAATNEKLFF. For the CDR3, the DNA is TGTGCCAGCACTACAGCCGCAACTAATGAAAAACTGTTTTTT.

As to this clonotype: Here the CDR3 omits its conserved ending phenylalanine or tryptophan, so a read error is the likely source. V usage is TRBV6-2 or TRBV6-3 and J usage is TRBJ2-3; D gene ambiguous. Germline V gene sequence: CDR1 MNHEY, CDR2 SVGEGT. The CDR3 has 16 residues. The CDR3 region has the DNA TGCGCCAGCAGTACCCCTCACCATCGGCGCACAGATACGCAGTATTCT. Its protein product is CASSTPHHRRTDTQYS.

The sample holds a few counts of this clonotype. The chain uses TRBV7-2 and TRBJ1-3; D gene uncertain. The V end lost 1 base, the J end lost 0 bases, and 16 bases lay between the germline ends. The CDR3 covers 18 residues. Looked up from germline, CDR1 is SGHTA and CDR2 is FQGNSA. The CDR3 region has the DNA TGTGCCAGCAGCTTAGTCACGGACTCTCGCCTCTCTGGAAACACCATATATTTT. As protein: CASSLVTDSRLSGNTIYF.

As regards this clonotype: An end of the junction does not agree with germline; a read error may underlie this. CDR3 sequence (DNA): TGTGCCAGCAGTGGCTCCCTGCTCCATACCGGGGGGCTGTTTTTT. Amino acid sequence: CASSGSLLHTGGLFF. This sequence joins TRBV12-3 or TRBV12-4 and TRBJ2-2, with D perhaps TRBD2 (6 bases). The CDR3 covers 15 residues.

The V call is TRBV28, the J call TRBJ2-3, with 10 positions matching TRBD2. V shed 7 bases and J 0 bases; nucleotides not matched to a gene: 13. The CDR3 covers 18 residues. Per germline, CDR1 MDHEN and CDR2 SYDVKM. CDR3 coding DNA: TGTGCCAGCACTCCGGGGGACGGACTAGCGGTGAGCACAGATACGCAGTATTTT. This codes for CASTPGDGLAVSTDTQYF.